There are a few counts of the clone carrying this T cell receptor (beta chain). Its target is not known. The sample originates from a study of cytomegalovirus exposure and HLA in healthy donors. The study ran its PCR with 60 Vbeta and 13 Jbeta primers. TCRdb's table, derived via immunoSEQ multiplex PCR, lists solely in-frame clones and lacks some. Here the sample spans 150,000 to 200,000 clones, almost 80% being singletons. Findings and limits, study-wide: Association of a missense DCLRE1C variant with TCR beta V- and J-gene trimming was reported in a later analysis.

The sample taken for sequencing was PBMCs. The clonotype originates from a male donor in good health and CMV-seronegative.

The CDR3 is CASSVGSPGKLFF. CDR3 DNA sequence: TGTGCCAGCAGCGTAGGGTCTCCCGGAAAACTGTTTTTT. The chain is built from TRBV9 and TRBJ1-4; D unresolved. CDR1 and CDR2 from the germline V gene are SGDLS and YYNGEE. V was cut by 0 bases and J by 10 bases, with 10 bases left in between. The CDR3 is made up of 13 amino acids.